The source of this T cell receptor (beta chain) is a study of Graves' ophthalmopathy and Graves' hyperthyroidism. General study points: Clonotypes were expanded in thyroid at above 0.001 frequency, and most also appeared in blood.

A duration under 3 months, NOSPECS ≥4, CAS ≥3 and moderate-to-severe activity characterized the donors with ophthalmopathy. This clonotype was counted many times. No antigen is known for it. Amplified TCR beta CDR3 regions were obtained using RNA transcripts as template. Following a first-round RT-PCR that used HTBI primers, a second-round multiplex PCR was carried out. One entry per CDR3 protein results from TCRdb running MiXCR on the multiplex PCR reads. Among under 350,000 distinct CDR3 sequences listed, under 20% were seen once. Source material: peripheral blood. The receptor's source is an adult man with Graves' ophthalmopathy.

The CDR3 DNA reads TGTGCCAGCAGCTTAGGGAGGGGAACTAGCGGGACCCTATGGAAAGAGACCCAGTACTTC. It is translated as CASSLGRGTSGTLWKETQYF. This chain uses TRBV11-3 with TRBJ2-5, with 10 bases lining up with TRBD2. The germline gives CDR1 SGHNT, CDR2 YENEEA. This CDR3 region has 20 residues. J lost 3 bases, V lost 1 base, and 17 bases had no gene match.